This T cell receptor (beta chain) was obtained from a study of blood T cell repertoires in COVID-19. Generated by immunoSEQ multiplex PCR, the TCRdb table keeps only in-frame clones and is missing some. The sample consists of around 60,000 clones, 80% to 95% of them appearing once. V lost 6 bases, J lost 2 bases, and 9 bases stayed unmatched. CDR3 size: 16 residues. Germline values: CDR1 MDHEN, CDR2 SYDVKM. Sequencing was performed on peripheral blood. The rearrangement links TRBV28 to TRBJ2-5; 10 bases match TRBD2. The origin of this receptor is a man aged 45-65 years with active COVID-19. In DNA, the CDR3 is TGTGCCAGCAGCTCACCCGGGACTAGCGCTCAAGAGACCCAGTACTTC. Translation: CASSSPGTSAQETQYF. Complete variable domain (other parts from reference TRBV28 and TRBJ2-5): DVKVTQSSRYLVKRTGEKVFLECVQDMDHENMFWYRQDPGLGLRLIYFSYDVKMKEKGDIPEGYSVSREKKERFSLILESASTNQTSMYLCASSSPGTSAQETQYFGPGTRLLVL.